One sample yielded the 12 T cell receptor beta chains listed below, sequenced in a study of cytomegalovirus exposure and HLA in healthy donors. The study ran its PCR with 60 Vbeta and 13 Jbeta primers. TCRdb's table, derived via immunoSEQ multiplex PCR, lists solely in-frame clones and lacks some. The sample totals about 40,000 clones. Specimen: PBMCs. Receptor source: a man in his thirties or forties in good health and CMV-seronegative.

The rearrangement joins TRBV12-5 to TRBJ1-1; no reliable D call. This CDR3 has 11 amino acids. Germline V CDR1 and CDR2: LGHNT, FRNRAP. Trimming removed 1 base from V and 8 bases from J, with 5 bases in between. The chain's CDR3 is CASGLGPEAFF. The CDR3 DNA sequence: TGTGCTAGTGGTTTGGGGCCCGAAGCTTTCTTT.

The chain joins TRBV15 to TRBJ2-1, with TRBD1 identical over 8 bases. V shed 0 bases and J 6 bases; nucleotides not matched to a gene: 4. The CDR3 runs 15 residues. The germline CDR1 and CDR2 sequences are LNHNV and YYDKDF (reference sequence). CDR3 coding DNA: TGTGCCACCAGCAGAGAGGGACAGGCGAGCAATGAGCAGTTCTTC. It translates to CATSREGQASNEQFF.

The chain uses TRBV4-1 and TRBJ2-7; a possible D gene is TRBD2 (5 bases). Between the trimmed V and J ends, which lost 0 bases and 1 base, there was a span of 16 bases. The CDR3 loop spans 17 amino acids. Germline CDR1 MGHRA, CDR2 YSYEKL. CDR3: CASSQDRGPVPSYEQYF. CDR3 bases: TGCGCCAGCAGCCAAGATAGAGGGCCGGTCCCTTCCTACGAGCAGTACTTC.

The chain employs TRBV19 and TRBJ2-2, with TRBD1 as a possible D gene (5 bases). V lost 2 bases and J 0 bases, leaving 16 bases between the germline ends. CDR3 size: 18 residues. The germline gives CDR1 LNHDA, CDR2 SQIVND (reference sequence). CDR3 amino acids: CASSIIGFQGANTGELFF. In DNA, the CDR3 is TGTGCCAGTAGTATAATTGGGTTCCAGGGTGCGAACACCGGGGAGCTGTTTTTT.

The CDR3 nucleotides read TGTGCCAGCAGTTTGGGACAGCTATACGAGCAGTACTTC. Translating gives CASSLGQLYEQYF. The V gene is TRBV27, the J gene TRBJ2-7; 7 bases are shared with TRBD1. Germline loops: CDR1 MNHEY, CDR2 SMNVEV (reference sequence). This CDR3 contains 13 residues. The ends lost 3 bases at V and 4 bases at J; junction bases unmatched: 3.

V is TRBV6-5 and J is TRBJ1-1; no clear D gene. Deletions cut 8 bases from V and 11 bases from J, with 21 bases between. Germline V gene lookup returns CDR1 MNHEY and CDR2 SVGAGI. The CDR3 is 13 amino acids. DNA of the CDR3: TGTGCCAGCCGCCCCGGGTTATCCCTGTGGGCTTTCTTT. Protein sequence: CASRPGLSLWAFF.

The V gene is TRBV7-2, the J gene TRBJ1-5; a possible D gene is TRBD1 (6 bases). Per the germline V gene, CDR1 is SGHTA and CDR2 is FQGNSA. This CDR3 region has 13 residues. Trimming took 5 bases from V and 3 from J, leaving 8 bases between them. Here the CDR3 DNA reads TGTGCCAGCAGCGACAGGTCCAATCAGCCCCAGCATTTT. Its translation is CASSDRSNQPQHF.

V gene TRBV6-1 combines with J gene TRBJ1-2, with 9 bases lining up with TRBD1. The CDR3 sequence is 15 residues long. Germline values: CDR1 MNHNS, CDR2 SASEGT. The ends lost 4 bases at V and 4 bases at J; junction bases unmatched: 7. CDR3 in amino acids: CASSALGQGVYGYTF. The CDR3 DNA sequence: TGTGCCAGCAGTGCCCTGGGACAGGGCGTCTATGGCTACACCTTC.

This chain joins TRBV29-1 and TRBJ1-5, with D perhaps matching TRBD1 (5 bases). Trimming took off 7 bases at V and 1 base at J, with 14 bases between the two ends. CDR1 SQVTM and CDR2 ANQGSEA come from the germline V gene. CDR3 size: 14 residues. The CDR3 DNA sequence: TGCAGCGCTGGGCAGGGAGGGAGCAATCAGCCCCAGCATTTT. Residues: CSAGQGGSNQPQHF.

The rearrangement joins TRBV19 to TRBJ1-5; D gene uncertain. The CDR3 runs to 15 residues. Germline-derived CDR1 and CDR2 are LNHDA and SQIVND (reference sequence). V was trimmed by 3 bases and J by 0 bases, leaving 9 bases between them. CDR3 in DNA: TGTGCCAGTAGTATGGAGGCCTATAGCAATCAGCCCCAGCATTTT. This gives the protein CASSMEAYSNQPQHF. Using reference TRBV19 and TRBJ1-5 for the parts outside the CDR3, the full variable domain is DGGITQSPKYLFRKEGQNVTLSCEQNLNHDAMYWYRQDPGQGLRLIYYSQIVNDFQKGDIAEGYSVSREKKESFPLTVTSAQKNPTAFYLCASSMEAYSNQPQHFGDGTRLSIL.

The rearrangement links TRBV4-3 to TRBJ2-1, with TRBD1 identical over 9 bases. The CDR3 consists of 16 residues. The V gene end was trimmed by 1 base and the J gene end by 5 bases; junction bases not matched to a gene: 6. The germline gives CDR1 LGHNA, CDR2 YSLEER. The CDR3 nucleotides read TGCGCCAGCAGCCAAGTCGCGGGACAGGGCGACAATGAGCAGTTCTTC. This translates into CASSQVAGQGDNEQFF.

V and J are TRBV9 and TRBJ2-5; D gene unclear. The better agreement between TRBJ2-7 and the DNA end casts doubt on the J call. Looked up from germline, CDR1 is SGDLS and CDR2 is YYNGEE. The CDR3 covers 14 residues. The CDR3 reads CASSVSTQPYEQYF. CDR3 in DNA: TGTGCCAGCAGCGTTTCGACACAGCCCTACGAGCAGTACTTC.